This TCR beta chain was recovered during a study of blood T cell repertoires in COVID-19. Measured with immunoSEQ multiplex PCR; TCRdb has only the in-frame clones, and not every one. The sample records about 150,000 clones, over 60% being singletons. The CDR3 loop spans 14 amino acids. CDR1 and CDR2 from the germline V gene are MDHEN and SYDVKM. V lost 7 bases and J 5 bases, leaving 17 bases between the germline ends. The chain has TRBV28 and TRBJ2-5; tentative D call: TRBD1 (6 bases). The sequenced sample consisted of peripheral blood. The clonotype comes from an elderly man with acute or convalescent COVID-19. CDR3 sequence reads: CASNTPGVWETQYF. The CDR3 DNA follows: TGTGCCAGCAATACTCCAGGGGTATGGGAGACCCAGTACTTC.